The sequence of this T cell receptor beta chain was determined in a study of human T cells and chemical hapten exposure. Study background: From small differences in pooled library volume came most of the variation in per-sample TCR yields.

Study findings and constraints: The number of TCRs above 1 in 1000 frequency did not change after DPC sensitization.

Described time point: patch test 1, 2 weeks after DPC sensitization. The treatment was: therapeutic diphenylcyclopropenone sensitization with weekly scalp DPC. Before extraction, the whole blood was not fractionated, and total RNA was taken from it. This clonotype was picked up many times. No antigen is known for it. TCRdb passed the RACE reads through MiXCR, listing each CDR3 protein once. The sample includes about 52,000 distinct CDR3 sequences, about 10% seen only once; the top ten take 1.8%. CDR3 length: 16 residues. V shed 0 bases, J shed 4 bases, and the junction held 5 bases outside the gene matches. Germline V lookup: CDR1 MRHNA, CDR2 SNTAGT.

The chain recombines TRBV6-4 with TRBJ2-2; 7 nucleotides match TRBD2. The sequence derives from a woman aged 35 to 49 with alopecia areata. Some clones in this sample may be carry-over from other donors' samples. Source: whole blood, taken in connection with sensitization to the hapten diphenylcyclopropenone (DPC). DNA for the CDR3: TGTGCCAGCAGTGACTCCCAGCGGGGATTCACCGGGGAGCTGTTTTTT. Translation gives CASSDSQRGFTGELFF.